Each of the 20 T cell receptor beta chains below was sequenced from the same sample in a study of early T cells in non-severe SARS-CoV-2 infection. TCRdb re-called the 5' RACE reads through MiXCR, storing one row per CDR3 protein. The repertoire includes about 80,000 distinct CDR3 sequences, approximately 5% of them detected once, and about 7% sits in the top ten. Sequencing was performed on whole blood, taken at baseline. The receptors stem from an adult who was a healthcare worker with PCR-confirmed SARS-CoV-2 infection or an uninfected control (not recorded which).

This clonotype was seen ten or more times. The chain couples TRBV27 to TRBJ1-2, with D maybe TRBD1 (6 bases). CDR3 length: 14 residues. From germline, CDR1 is MNHEY and CDR2 SMNVEV (reference sequence). The germline V and J ends were trimmed by 4 bases and 7 bases, with 16 bases remaining between them. The CDR3: CASSSWDISGGYTF. In DNA, the CDR3 is TGTGCCAGCAGTTCTTGGGACATTTCTGGTGGCTACACCTTC.

This clonotype was picked up many times. The chain recombines TRBV4-1 with TRBJ1-1, with D maybe TRBD1 (5 bases). The V gene lost 0 bases and the J gene lost 6 bases, with 17 bases spanning the gap. Germline V lookup: CDR1 MGHRA, CDR2 YSYEKL. There are 16 residues in the CDR3. The CDR3 DNA follows: TGCGCCAGCAGCCAAGATCTATCCGGGGCGCCGCCTGAAGCTTTCTTT. This codes for CASSQDLSGAPPEAFF.

This clonotype has a handful of counts. The chain is built from TRBV5-6 and TRBJ1-5; possible D gene TRBD1, 6 bases. The CDR3 is 14 amino acids. The germline V and J ends were trimmed by 0 bases and 4 bases, with 8 bases remaining between them. Germline assignment: CDR1 SGHDT and CDR2 YYEEEE. The CDR3 reads CASSLGQANQPQHF. CDR3 coding DNA: TGTGCCAGCAGCTTGGGACAGGCTAATCAGCCCCAGCATTTT.

CDR3 residues: CASKREGVNQPQHF. CDR3 bases: TGTGCCAGCAAGAGGGAGGGGGTTAATCAGCCCCAGCATTTT. V and J are TRBV2 and TRBJ1-5, with D possibly matching TRBD1 (6 bases). The germline gives CDR1 SNHLY, CDR2 FYNNEI. The V gene lost 7 bases and the J gene lost 4 bases, with 14 bases spanning the gap. The CDR3 runs to 14 residues.

This clonotype was counted a few times. One end of the junction varies from germline; a read error may be responsible. The V call is TRBV28, the J call TRBJ1-2; TRBD1 aligns across 7 bases. Germline loops: CDR1 MDHEN, CDR2 SYDVKM. This CDR3 has 13 residues. This chain's CDR3 is CASSLRDSPVMAF. The CDR3 coding sequence is TGTGCCAGCAGTTTAAGGGACAGCCCTGTTATGGCCTTC.

This clonotype showed up many times. The chain combines TRBV25-1 with TRBJ1-2; tentative D call: TRBD1 (6 bases). CDR1 and CDR2 (germline): MGHDK, SYGVNS. V lost 8 bases to trimming and J lost 1 base, with 14 bases between them. The CDR3 loop spans 14 amino acids. DNA of the CDR3: TGTGCCAGCTACGGGGGGCAGTTTAACTATGGCTACACCTTC. Protein: CASYGGQFNYGYTF.

Many counts were recorded for this clonotype. The chain has TRBV5-1 and TRBJ1-4, with D possibly TRBD1 on 6 matching bases. Trimming took off 4 bases at V and 4 bases at J, with 17 bases between the two ends. This CDR3 contains 16 residues. Germline loops: CDR1 SGHRS, CDR2 YFSETQ. The DNA for the CDR3 is TGCGCCAGCAGCCTCCTTAGTACAGGGCGTAATGAAAAACTGTTTTTT. Translating gives CASSLLSTGRNEKLFF.

This clonotype was counted many times. The J gene is TRBJ2-7, the V gene TRBV14; 12 bases line up with TRBD2. CDR3 length equals 16 residues. J lost 4 bases, V lost 1 base, and 5 bases had no gene match. Germline values: CDR1 SGHDN, CDR2 FVKESK. The CDR3, as DNA: TGTGCCAGCAGCCAAGGAGGACTAGCGGGATCATACGAGCAGTACTTC. Amino acids: CASSQGGLAGSYEQYF.

The sample holds many counts of this clonotype. The genes are TRBV20-1 and TRBJ2-1; TRBD1 aligns across 8 bases. V gave up 6 bases and J gave up 6 bases; unmatched junction bases: 10. CDR3 size: 14 residues. Per the germline V gene, CDR1 is DFQATT and CDR2 is SNEGSKA (reference sequence). Here the CDR3 DNA reads TGCAGTGCCCTCAGGGGGCAGGGCAGCAATGAGCAGTTCTTC. Translation gives CSALRGQGSNEQFF.

The CDR3 DNA follows: TGTGCCAGCAGTTTATTGGGGGCATGGCAGCATTTT. Residues: CASSLLGAWQHF. The chain recombines TRBV28 with TRBJ1-5; a possible D gene is TRBD1 (6 bases). The CDR3 consists of 12 residues. V lost 1 base to trimming and J lost 13 bases, with 11 bases between them. Looked up from germline, CDR1 is MDHEN and CDR2 is SYDVKM. The whole variable domain, filled in from reference TRBV28 and TRBJ1-5, reads DVKVTQSSRYLVKRTGEKVFLECVQDMDHENMFWYRQDPGLGLRLIYFSYDVKMKEKGDIPEGYSVSREKKERFSLILESASTNQTSMYLCASSLLGAWQHFGDGTRLSIL.

The J gene is TRBJ2-1, the V gene TRBV27, with D perhaps being TRBD1 or TRBD2 (5 bases each). The CDR3 totals 14 residues. V was cut by 3 bases and J by 6 bases, with 12 bases left in between. Germline CDR1 and CDR2: MNHEY and SMNVEV (reference sequence). Here the CDR3 reads CASSFGGVFNEQFF. Written as DNA, the CDR3 is TGTGCCAGCAGTTTTGGGGGAGTGTTCAATGAGCAGTTCTTC.

This clonotype was seen many times. The rearrangement links TRBV29-1 to TRBJ2-2; D gene ambiguous. The V gene lost 6 bases and the J gene lost 3 bases, with 14 bases spanning the gap. The CDR3 is 14 amino acids. Germline CDR1 SQVTM, CDR2 ANQGSEA. CDR3 residues: CSVRPVEDTGELFF. The CDR3 bases are TGCAGCGTCAGGCCGGTCGAGGACACCGGGGAGCTGTTTTTT.

This clonotype has at least ten counts. This chain connects TRBV24-1 to TRBJ2-2; 8 bases are shared with TRBD2. CDR3 length equals 15 residues. Trimming removed 5 bases from V and 0 bases from J; junction bases left unmatched: 1. The V gene's germline CDR1 is KGHDR and CDR2 SFDVKD. CDR3 coding DNA: TGTGCCACCAGTGCGGGAGGGCCGAACACCGGGGAGCTGTTTTTT. This codes for CATSAGGPNTGELFF.

This clonotype has ten or more counts. V is TRBV28 and J is TRBJ1-3; possible D gene TRBD1, 5 bases. The length of the CDR3 is 15 residues. Trimming took 6 bases from V and 1 from J, leaving 13 bases between them. The germline V gene has CDR1 MDHEN and CDR2 SYDVKM. CDR3 DNA sequence: TGTGCCAGCAGCTCCGGGGGGGGATCTGGAAACACCATATATTTT. This translates into CASSSGGGSGNTIYF.

Here the CDR3 reads CASSLQEEAFF. The DNA of the CDR3 is TGTGCCAGCAGTTTACAGGAAGAAGCTTTCTTT. V usage is TRBV5-6 and J usage is TRBJ1-1, with a weak D call TRBD1 (5 bases). Deletions cut 5 bases from V and 8 bases from J, with 10 bases between. The germline CDR1 and CDR2 sequences are SGHDT and YYEEEE. The CDR3 consists of 11 residues.

The gene calls are TRBV4-2 and TRBJ1-2, with TRBD1 as a possible D gene (6 bases). The V gene's germline CDR1 is LGHNA and CDR2 YNFKEQ. This CDR3 is built from 17 residues. V shed 3 bases and J shed 0 bases, with 17 bases lying between them. CDR3 region: CASSHSYGGAANYGYTF. For the CDR3, the DNA is TGTGCCAGCAGCCACTCCTATGGGGGGGCTGCTAACTATGGCTACACCTTC.

This clonotype has at least ten counts. V usage is TRBV20-1 and J usage is TRBJ2-1; 7 positions agree with TRBD2. Germline V gives CDR1 DFQATT, CDR2 SNEGSKA (reference sequence). After removal of 0 bases from V and 0 bases from J, the junction contained 11 bases not matched to a gene. The CDR3 is made up of 18 amino acids. CDR3 amino acids: CSARDPETSLSSYNEQFF. CDR3 sequence (DNA): TGCAGTGCTAGAGATCCGGAGACTAGCCTAAGCTCCTACAATGAGCAGTTCTTC.

There are a few counts of this clonotype. The V and J genes are TRBV13 and TRBJ2-7, with 9 bases that match TRBD1. The germline V gene has CDR1 PRHDT and CDR2 FYEKMQ (reference sequence). V was clipped by 3 bases and J by 2 bases; unmatched bases: 8. This CDR3 is built from 16 residues. CDR3 DNA: TGTGCCAGCAGCTTTAAGACAGGGGGGAAGACCTACGAGCAGTACTTC. It encodes CASSFKTGGKTYEQYF.

This clonotype was counted many times. J is TRBJ2-3 and V is TRBV29-1; D might be TRBD1 (5 bases). Germline CDR1 reads SQVTM; CDR2 reads ANQGSEA. Trimming shortened V by 4 bases and J by 0 bases, and 8 bases separated the two germline ends. CDR3 length equals 13 residues. The CDR3 here is CSVGGRSTDTQYF. Written as DNA, the CDR3 is TGCAGCGTTGGGGGCAGAAGCACAGATACGCAGTATTTT.

The chain carries TRBV5-5 and TRBJ2-7, with 15 bases identical to TRBD2. The germline gives CDR1 SGHKS, CDR2 YYEKEE (reference sequence). The ends lost 1 base at V and 7 bases at J; junction bases unmatched: 9. The CDR3 is 17 amino acids. The CDR3 loop reads CASSLTGTSGRSREQYF. CDR3 nucleotides: TGTGCCAGCAGCTTGACTGGGACTAGCGGGAGGTCGCGGGAGCAGTACTTC. The whole variable domain, remainder taken from reference TRBV5-5 and TRBJ2-7, is DAGVTQSPTHLIKTRGQQVTLRCSPISGHKSVSWYQQVLGQGPQFIFQYYEKEERGRGNFPDRFSARQFPNYSSELNVNALLLGDSALYLCASSLTGTSGRSREQYFGPGTRLTVT.